This TCR beta chain was profiled in a study of T cell repertoires in cytomegalovirus infection. As for the study in general: Carrying CMV and the relevant HLA type showed in public TCR beta signatures.

This clonotype has ten or more counts. Its antigen is currently unknown. In germline, CDR1 is SGHVS, CDR2 FNYEAQ. CDR3 length: 16 amino acids. The V end lost 4 bases, the J end lost 2 bases, and 14 bases lay between the germline ends. TCRdb passed the reads through MiXCR, listing each CDR3 protein once. In the table there are 300,000 to 400,000 distinct CDR3 sequences, 25% of which are singletons. The sequence derives from a human donor in good health (CMV status not recorded). Some clones in this sample may be carry-over from other donors' samples. Specimen: cultured PBMCs, collected from culture after CMV antigen stimulation. J is TRBJ1-4 and V is TRBV7-6; D is undetermined. This CDR3 is CASSYRAVSTNEKLFF. CDR3 nucleotide sequence: TGTGCCAGCAGCTACCGGGCGGTATCCACTAATGAAAAACTGTTTTTT. Combining the CDR3 with reference TRBV7-6 and TRBJ1-4 gives the whole variable domain GAGVSQSPRYKVTKRGQDVALRCDPISGHVSLYWYRQALGQGPEFLTYFNYEAQQDKSGLPNDRFSAERPEGSISTLTIQRTEQRDSAMYRCASSYRAVSTNEKLFFGSGTQLSVL.